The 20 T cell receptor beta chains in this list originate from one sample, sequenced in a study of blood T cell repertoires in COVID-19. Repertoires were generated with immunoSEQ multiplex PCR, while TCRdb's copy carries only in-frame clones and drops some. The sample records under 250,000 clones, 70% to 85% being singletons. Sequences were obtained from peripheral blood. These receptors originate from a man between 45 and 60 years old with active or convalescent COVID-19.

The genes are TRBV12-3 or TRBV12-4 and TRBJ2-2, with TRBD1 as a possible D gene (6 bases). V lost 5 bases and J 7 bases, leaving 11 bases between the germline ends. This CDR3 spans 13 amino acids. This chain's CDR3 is CASSNRVNGELFF. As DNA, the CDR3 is TGTGCCAGCAGTAACAGGGTTAACGGGGAGCTGTTTTTT.

The CDR3 sequence is CSASPLASGNTDTQYF. The CDR3, as DNA: TGCAGTGCTAGTCCGCTGGCTAGCGGAAACACAGATACGCAGTATTTT. The rearrangement joins TRBV20-1 to TRBJ2-3; TRBD2 matches at 7 bases. The CDR3 consists of 16 residues. The V and J ends lost 3 bases and 2 bases, in that order; junction bases with no gene match: 11. Germline CDR1 DFQATT, CDR2 SNEGSKA (reference sequence).

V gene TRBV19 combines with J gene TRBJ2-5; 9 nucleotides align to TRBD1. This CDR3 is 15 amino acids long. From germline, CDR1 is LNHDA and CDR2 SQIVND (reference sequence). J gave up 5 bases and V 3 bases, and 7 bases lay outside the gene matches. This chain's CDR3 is CASSIRWTGDETQYF. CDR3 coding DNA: TGTGCCAGTAGTATTAGGTGGACAGGGGACGAGACCCAGTACTTC.

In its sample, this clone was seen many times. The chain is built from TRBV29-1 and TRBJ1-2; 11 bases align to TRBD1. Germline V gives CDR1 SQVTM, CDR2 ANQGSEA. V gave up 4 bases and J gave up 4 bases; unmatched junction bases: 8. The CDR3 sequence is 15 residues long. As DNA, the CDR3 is TGCAGCGTTGGTGGACAGGGGGCTCACAGCTATGGCTACACCTTC. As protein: CSVGGQGAHSYGYTF.

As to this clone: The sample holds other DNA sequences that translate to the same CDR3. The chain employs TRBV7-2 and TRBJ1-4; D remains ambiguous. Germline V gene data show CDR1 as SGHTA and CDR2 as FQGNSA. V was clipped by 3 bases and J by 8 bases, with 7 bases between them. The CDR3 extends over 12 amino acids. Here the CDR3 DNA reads TGTGCCAGCAGCTTGGAGGGCGAAAAACTGTTTTTT. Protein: CASSLEGEKLFF.

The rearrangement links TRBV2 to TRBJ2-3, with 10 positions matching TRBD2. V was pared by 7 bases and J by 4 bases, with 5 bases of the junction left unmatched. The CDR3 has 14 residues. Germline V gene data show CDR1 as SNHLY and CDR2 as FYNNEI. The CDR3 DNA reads TGTGCCAGCAAAATTAGCGGGGGGTCAGATACGCAGTATTTT. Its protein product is CASKISGGSDTQYF.

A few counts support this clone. DNA for the CDR3: TGTGCCAGCAGCCGCCAGGGGCTGGAGACCCAGTACTTC. Protein product: CASSRQGLETQYF. The V call is TRBV7-3, the J call TRBJ2-5, with D perhaps TRBD1 (6 bases). This CDR3 region has 13 residues. Deletions cut 5 bases from V and 5 bases from J, with 12 bases between. The V gene's germline CDR1 is SGHTA and CDR2 FQGTGA.

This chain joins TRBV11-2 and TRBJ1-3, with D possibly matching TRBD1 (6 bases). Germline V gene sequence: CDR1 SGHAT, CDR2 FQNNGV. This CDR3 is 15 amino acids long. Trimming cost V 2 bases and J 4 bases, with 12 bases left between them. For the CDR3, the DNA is TGTGCCAGCAGCTTAATTAGGGGGTCGGGAAACACCATATATTTT. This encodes CASSLIRGSGNTIYF.

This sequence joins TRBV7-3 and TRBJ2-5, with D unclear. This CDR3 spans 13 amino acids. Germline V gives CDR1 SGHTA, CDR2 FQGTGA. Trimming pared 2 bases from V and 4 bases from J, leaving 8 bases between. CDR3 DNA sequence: TGTGCCAGCAGCTTAGCAGCGAGAGAGACCCAGTACTTC. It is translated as CASSLAARETQYF.

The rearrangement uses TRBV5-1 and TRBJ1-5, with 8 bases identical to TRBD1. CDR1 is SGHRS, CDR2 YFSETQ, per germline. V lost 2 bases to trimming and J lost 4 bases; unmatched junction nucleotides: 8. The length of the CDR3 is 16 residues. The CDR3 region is CASSFGGQGTNQPQHF. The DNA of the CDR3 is TGCGCCAGCAGCTTTGGAGGACAGGGAACAAATCAGCCCCAGCATTTT.

In DNA form, the CDR3 reads TGCGCCAGCAGCTTGACGGGAGGGCCGGCTAGTACGCAGTATTTT. Its translation is CASSLTGGPASTQYF. The V and J genes are TRBV5-1 and TRBJ2-3; 8 positions agree with TRBD2. The V gene end was trimmed by 1 base and the J gene end by 8 bases; junction bases not matched to a gene: 9. The CDR3 is 15 amino acids. In germline, CDR1 is SGHRS, CDR2 YFSETQ.

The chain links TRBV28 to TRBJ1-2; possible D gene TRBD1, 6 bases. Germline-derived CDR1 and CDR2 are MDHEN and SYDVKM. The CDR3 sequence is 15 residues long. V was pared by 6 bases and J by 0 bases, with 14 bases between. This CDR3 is CASRGTPLANYGYTF. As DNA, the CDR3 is TGTGCCAGCAGAGGGACACCTTTAGCTAACTATGGCTACACCTTC.

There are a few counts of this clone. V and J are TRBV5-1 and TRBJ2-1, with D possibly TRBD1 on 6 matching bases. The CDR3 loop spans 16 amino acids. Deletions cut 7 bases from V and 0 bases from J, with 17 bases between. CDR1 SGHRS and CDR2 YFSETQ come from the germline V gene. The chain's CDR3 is CASLPWGPGSYNEQFF. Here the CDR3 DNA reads TGCGCCAGCCTCCCGTGGGGGCCTGGCTCCTACAATGAGCAGTTCTTC.

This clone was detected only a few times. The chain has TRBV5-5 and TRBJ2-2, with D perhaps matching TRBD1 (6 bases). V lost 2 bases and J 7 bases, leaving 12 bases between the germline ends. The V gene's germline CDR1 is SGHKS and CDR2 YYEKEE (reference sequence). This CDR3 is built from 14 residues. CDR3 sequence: CASSFDRLGGELFF. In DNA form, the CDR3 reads TGTGCCAGCAGCTTTGACAGGCTAGGCGGGGAGCTGTTTTTT. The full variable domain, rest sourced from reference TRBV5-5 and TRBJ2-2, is DAGVTQSPTHLIKTRGQQVTLRCSPISGHKSVSWYQQVLGQGPQFIFQYYEKEERGRGNFPDRFSARQFPNYSSELNVNALLLGDSALYLCASSFDRLGGELFFGEGSRLTVL.

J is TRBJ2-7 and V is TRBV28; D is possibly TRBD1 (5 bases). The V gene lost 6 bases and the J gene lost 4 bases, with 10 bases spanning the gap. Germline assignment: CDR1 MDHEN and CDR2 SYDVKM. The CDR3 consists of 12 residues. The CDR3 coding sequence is TGTGCCAGCAGCCCCCAGGGTTACGAGCAGTACGTC. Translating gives CASSPQGYEQYV.

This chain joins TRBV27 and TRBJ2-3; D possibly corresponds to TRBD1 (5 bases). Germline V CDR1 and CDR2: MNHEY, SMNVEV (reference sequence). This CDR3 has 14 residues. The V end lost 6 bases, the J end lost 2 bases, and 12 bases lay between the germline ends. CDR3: CASRDPTVTDTQYF. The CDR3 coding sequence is TGTGCCAGCAGAGACCCGACAGTCACAGATACGCAGTATTTT.

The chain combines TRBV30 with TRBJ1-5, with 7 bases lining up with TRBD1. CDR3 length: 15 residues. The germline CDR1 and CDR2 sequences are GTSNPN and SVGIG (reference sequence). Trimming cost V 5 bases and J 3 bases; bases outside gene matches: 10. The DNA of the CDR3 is TGTGCCTGGCGTACCGGGACAGCATTCAATCAGCCCCAGCATTTT. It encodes CAWRTGTAFNQPQHF.

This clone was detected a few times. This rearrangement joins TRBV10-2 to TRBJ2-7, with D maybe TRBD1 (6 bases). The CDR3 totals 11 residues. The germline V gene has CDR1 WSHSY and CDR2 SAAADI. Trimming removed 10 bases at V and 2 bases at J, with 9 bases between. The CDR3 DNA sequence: TGCGCCACTCGGGACACCTACGAGCAGTACGTC. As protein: CATRDTYEQYV.

CDR3 sequence reads: CASSPISTDTQYF. As DNA, the CDR3 is TGTGCCAGCAGCCCAATTAGCACAGATACGCAGTATTTT. The chain has TRBV11-2 and TRBJ2-3; no clear D gene. V gave up 5 bases and J gave up 0 bases, with 6 bases separating them. CDR3 size: 13 residues. The germline gives CDR1 SGHAT, CDR2 FQNNGV.

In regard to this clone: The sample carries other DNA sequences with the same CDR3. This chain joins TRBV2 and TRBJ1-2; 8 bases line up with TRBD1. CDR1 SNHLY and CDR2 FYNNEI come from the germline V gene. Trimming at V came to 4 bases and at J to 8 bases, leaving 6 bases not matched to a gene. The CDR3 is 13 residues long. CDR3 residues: CASSGDRLYGYTF. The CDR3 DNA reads TGTGCCAGCAGTGGGGACAGGCTCTACGGCTACACCTTC.